A single sample gave rise to the 25 T cell receptor beta chains below, sequenced in a study of OX40 agonist ivuxolimab in advanced cancers. Using immunoSEQ multiplex PCR, the repertoire was profiled, and TCRdb retains in-frame clones only, with some absent. This table has fewer than 200,000 clones, approximately 94% appearing once. The input for sequencing was CD4+ or CD8+ T cells sorted from blood, taken in a trial of the OX40 agonist ivuxolimab. These TCRs come from an adult with an advanced solid tumor such as melanoma, head and neck, liver or kidney cancer.

The gene calls are TRBV28 and TRBJ2-5; TRBD1 agrees at 7 bases. This CDR3 has 14 residues. Germline CDR1 reads MDHEN; CDR2 reads SYDVKM. The V and J ends lost 4 bases and 4 bases, in that order; junction bases with no gene match: 6. The chain's CDR3 is CASSSGQLSETQYF. The CDR3 nucleotides read TGTGCCAGCAGTTCGGGACAGCTATCAGAGACCCAGTACTTC.

The chain is built from TRBV29-1 and TRBJ2-3; the D gene could be TRBD1 or TRBD2 (6 bases each). This CDR3 is 14 amino acids long. V lost 6 bases and J 3 bases, leaving 16 bases between the germline ends. The V gene's germline CDR1 is SQVTM and CDR2 ANQGSEA. CDR3: CSVGWGAKTDTQYF. Here the CDR3 DNA reads TGCAGCGTGGGGTGGGGGGCGAAGACAGATACGCAGTATTTT.

This clone appeared a single time. The J gene is TRBJ2-1, the V gene TRBV27; no clear D gene. CDR3 length equals 14 residues. V was clipped by 0 bases and J by 6 bases, with 9 bases between them. Germline-derived CDR1 and CDR2 are MNHEY and SMNVEV (reference sequence). CDR3 loop: CASSLSKEGNEQFF. The CDR3 bases are TGTGCCAGCAGTTTATCAAAGGAAGGCAATGAGCAGTTCTTC.

This chain links TRBV10-3 with TRBJ1-1; D gene unclear. The CDR3 length is 14 residues. V shed 0 bases and J shed 2 bases, with 7 bases lying between them. Germline V CDR1 and CDR2: ENHRY, SYGVKD. The CDR3 bases are TGTGCCATCAGTGAGTCAAGCCTTAACACTGAAGCTTTCTTT. Translation gives CAISESSLNTEAFF.

The J gene is TRBJ1-5, the V gene TRBV2; TRBD1 might be the D (6 bases). Germline CDR1 reads SNHLY; CDR2 reads FYNNEI. CDR3 size: 14 residues. Trimming stripped 4 bases from V and 5 bases from J, with 12 bases between. The CDR3 is CASSGAAGDQPQHF. The CDR3 region has the DNA TGTGCCAGCAGTGGGGCCGCAGGGGATCAGCCCCAGCATTTT. Using reference TRBV2 and TRBJ1-5 for the parts outside the CDR3, the full variable domain is EPEVTQTPSHQVTQMGQEVILRCVPISNHLYFYWYRQILGQKVEFLVSFYNNEISEKSEIFDDQFSVERPDGSNFTLKIRSTKLEDSAMYFCASSGAAGDQPQHFGDGTRLSIL.

There are a few counts of this clone. The chain employs TRBV5-1 and TRBJ2-2; D uncertain. Trimming left V 4 bases short and J 5 bases short, with 15 bases between. This CDR3 is built from 15 residues. Germline-derived CDR1 and CDR2 are SGHRS and YFSETQ. The CDR3 DNA sequence: TGCGCCAGCAGCCGGGTTGTTGACCGGACCGGGGAGCTGTTTTTT. Translation: CASSRVVDRTGELFF.

The chain joins TRBV11-2 to TRBJ1-2, with unresolved D. Germline CDR1 reads SGHAT; CDR2 reads FQNNGV. The CDR3 consists of 12 residues. Trimming shortened V by 2 bases and J by 7 bases, and 8 bases separated the two germline ends. The DNA for the CDR3 is TGTGCCAGCAGCTTAATGGGTGCTGGCTACACCTTC. Its translation: CASSLMGAGYTF.

V and J are TRBV2 and TRBJ2-7; TRBD1 might be the D (6 bases). Trimming removed 6 bases from V and 0 bases from J, with 15 bases in between. Per the germline V gene, CDR1 is SNHLY and CDR2 is FYNNEI. The CDR3 is 15 residues long. The chain's CDR3 is CASRKDSSTSYEQYF. Here the CDR3 DNA reads TGTGCCAGCAGAAAGGACAGCTCAACCTCCTACGAGCAGTACTTC.

This clone was seen only a few times. The chain employs TRBV28 and TRBJ1-2; TRBD1 aligns across 11 bases. Trimming cost V 5 bases and J 8 bases; bases outside gene matches: 4. Germline V gives CDR1 MDHEN, CDR2 SYDVKM. The CDR3 is 13 amino acids. The CDR3 DNA follows: TGTGCCAGCAGTGGGACAGGGGGATGGGGCTACACCTTC. This codes for CASSGTGGWGYTF.

The rearrangement links TRBV11-2 to TRBJ2-7; either TRBD1 or TRBD2 may supply D (5 bases each). The CDR3 is 14 residues long. Germline CDR1 is SGHAT and CDR2 is FQNNGV. V lost 7 bases and J lost 3, with 16 bases in between. The CDR3 sequence is CASTGTLPSYEQYF. As DNA, the CDR3 is TGTGCCAGCACCGGGACCCTACCGAGCTACGAGCAGTACTTC.

The rearrangement links TRBV27 to TRBJ1-2; D is unclear. Deletions cut 0 bases from V and 4 bases from J, with 9 bases between. Germline CDR1 and CDR2: MNHEY and SMNVEV (reference sequence). The CDR3 runs 14 residues. The CDR3 is CASSLSGYGYGYTF. CDR3 coding DNA: TGTGCCAGCAGTTTATCAGGGTATGGCTATGGCTACACCTTC.

This clone has a single count. This rearrangement joins TRBV28 to TRBJ2-7; D perhaps matches TRBD2 (6 bases). V was clipped by 10 bases and J by 2 bases, with 18 bases between them. CDR1 is MDHEN, CDR2 SYDVKM, per germline. This CDR3 has 14 amino acids. In DNA form, the CDR3 reads TGTGCCACCGGAGCCGGGACTCCTCCCTACGAGCAGTACTTC. Amino acids: CATGAGTPPYEQYF.

The chain employs TRBV2 and TRBJ1-1, with 7 bases fitting TRBD1. This CDR3 has 15 amino acids. Looked up from germline, CDR1 is SNHLY and CDR2 is FYNNEI. The J segment lost 0 bases and the V segment lost 3 bases, leaving 4 bases of the junction unmatched. The CDR3 spells CASSDRGFMNTEAFF. CDR3 nucleotides: TGTGCCAGCAGTGACAGGGGGTTCATGAACACTGAAGCTTTCTTT.

This clone was seen only a few times. The chain carries TRBV18 and TRBJ2-7, with TRBD1 identical over 9 bases. With 6 bases clipped from V and 5 bases from J, the junction kept 11 bases outside the gene matches. This CDR3 region has 15 residues. In germline, CDR1 is KGHSH, CDR2 LQKENI. Here the CDR3 reads CASSSRTGGWDEQYF. The CDR3 coding sequence is TGTGCCAGCTCCTCGCGAACAGGGGGCTGGGACGAGCAGTACTTC.

V usage is TRBV9 and J usage is TRBJ2-1; 13 positions match TRBD2. V gave up 0 bases and J gave up 9 bases; unmatched junction bases: 3. This CDR3 comprises 15 residues. Germline lookup yields CDR1 SGDLS and CDR2 YYNGEE. CDR3 sequence (DNA): TGTGCCAGCAGCGTAGGACTAGCGGGAGGTCTTGAGCAGTTCTTC. Translating gives CASSVGLAGGLEQFF.

V usage is TRBV5-1 and J usage is TRBJ2-5; D not certain. Germline V CDR1 and CDR2: SGHRS, YFSETQ. The V end was cut by 4 bases, the J end by 0 bases, with 13 bases between. The CDR3 consists of 15 residues. In nucleotides, the CDR3 is TGCGCCAGCAGCGAGACACGCGTATACCAAGAGACCCAGTACTTC. Translated: CASSETRVYQETQYF.

V gene TRBV7-2 combines with J gene TRBJ2-7, with 8 nucleotides matching TRBD1. This CDR3 has 15 residues. With V trimmed by 2 bases and J by 5 bases, 8 bases remained unmatched. CDR1 is SGHTA, CDR2 FQGNSA, per germline. CDR3 DNA: TGTGCCAGCAGCTTAAATAGCAGGGGGCTGGACGAGCAGTACTTC. It translates to CASSLNSRGLDEQYF. The whole variable domain, remainder taken from reference TRBV7-2 and TRBJ2-7, is GAGVSQSPSNKVTEKGKDVELRCDPISGHTALYWYRQSLGQGLEFLIYFQGNSAPDKSGLPSDRFSAERTGGSVSTLTIQRTQQEDSAVYLCASSLNSRGLDEQYFGPGTRLTVT.

The chain carries TRBV6-5 and TRBJ2-3; no definite D call. V gave up 0 bases and J gave up 3 bases, with 13 bases separating them. The germline gives CDR1 MNHEY, CDR2 SVGAGI. This CDR3 has 16 residues. CDR3 protein: CASSYSPLRKTDTQYF. DNA for the CDR3: TGTGCCAGCAGTTACTCGCCCCTTCGGAAGACAGATACGCAGTATTTT.

V gene TRBV18 combines with J gene TRBJ1-4, with D possibly TRBD1 on 5 matching bases. Trimming took 1 base from V and 2 from J, leaving 11 bases between them. The CDR3 has 16 amino acids. Germline CDR1 reads KGHSH; CDR2 reads LQKENI. The CDR3 reads CASSPLSGTTNEKLFF. The CDR3 nucleotides read TGTGCCAGCTCACCACTCTCCGGGACCACTAATGAAAAACTGTTTTTT.

The rearrangement joins TRBV6-6 to TRBJ2-7, with a tentative D call TRBD1 (5 bases). This CDR3 is built from 14 residues. The ends were cut back, 6 bases at V and 5 bases at J, with 17 bases in the middle. Germline V gene lookup returns CDR1 MNHNY and CDR2 SVGAGI (reference sequence). The CDR3: CASSRRELAHEQYF. The CDR3 DNA is TGTGCCAGCAGCCGCAGGGAATTAGCCCACGAGCAGTACTTC.

The chain combines TRBV5-4 with TRBJ1-2; a possible D gene is TRBD1 (5 bases). CDR1 is SGHNT, CDR2 YYREEE, per germline (reference sequence). Trimming took 0 bases from V and 5 from J, leaving 14 bases between them. The CDR3 loop spans 15 amino acids. The CDR3 spells CASSLGAGGSYGYTF. In DNA, the CDR3 is TGTGCCAGCAGCTTGGGAGCCGGGGGGAGTTATGGCTACACCTTC.

This chain connects TRBV7-8 to TRBJ1-2, with D possibly matching TRBD1 (6 bases). CDR1 SGHVS and CDR2 FQNEAQ come from the germline V gene. V was clipped by 5 bases and J by 3 bases, with 16 bases between them. The CDR3 contains 15 residues. CDR3 coding DNA: TGTGCCAGCAGCGCTTGGGGGGGCTCGGACTATGGCTACACCTTC. Translation gives CASSAWGGSDYGYTF.

The V gene is TRBV7-9, the J gene TRBJ1-2; TRBD1 is a possible D gene (5 bases). Germline V CDR1 and CDR2: SEHNR, FQNEAQ (reference sequence). The CDR3 runs to 14 residues. Trimming left V 1 base short and J 4 bases short, with 10 bases between. CDR3 protein: CASSLEGVSYGYTF. CDR3 sequence (DNA): TGTGCCAGCAGCTTAGAAGGGGTGAGCTATGGCTACACCTTC.

V and J are TRBV21-1 and TRBJ2-1; TRBD2 is the table's D call, not checked against the DNA. TRBV21-1 is a recognized pseudogene. The CDR3 runs to 16 residues. The CDR3 region has the DNA TGTGCCAGCAGCAGACCCCGAGGAGGGACCGGCAATGAGCAGTTCTTC. Translation gives CASSRPRGGTGNEQFF.

The chain employs TRBV5-4 and TRBJ1-2, with D unresolved. The CDR3 is 15 amino acids. V was clipped by 4 bases and J by 8 bases, with 21 bases between them. The germline V gene has CDR1 SGHNT and CDR2 YYREEE (reference sequence). DNA of the CDR3: TGTGCCAGCAGCACGGACGAGTCTTACACCGGGGGCTACACCTTC. Amino acid sequence: CASSTDESYTGGYTF.